The 3 T cell receptor beta chains below all came from one sample that was sequenced in a study of early T cells in non-severe SARS-CoV-2 infection. TCRdb reprocessed the 5' RACE reads with MiXCR, giving one entry per CDR3 protein. The sample lists under 90,000 distinct CDR3 sequences; around 13% were seen once. Sequencing used whole blood. All receptors come from an adult who was a healthcare worker with PCR-confirmed SARS-CoV-2 infection or an uninfected control (not recorded which).

This clonotype was found many times. Germline is not matched at one junction end, which may reflect a read error. The rearrangement links TRBV12-3 or TRBV12-4 to TRBJ1-1; D gene unclear. The length of the CDR3 is 10 residues. The CDR3 protein is CASKNTEAFF. CDR3 DNA sequence: TGCGCCAGCAAGAACACTGAAGCTTTCTTT.

This chain uses TRBV14 with TRBJ2-6; weak D call: TRBD1 (5 bases). V was trimmed by 3 bases and J by 0 bases, leaving 9 bases between them. This CDR3 has 16 amino acids. Looked up from germline, CDR1 is SGHDN and CDR2 is FVKESK. The CDR3 loop reads CASSQGLLSGANVLTF. As DNA, the CDR3 is TGTGCCAGCAGCCAGGGGCTCCTCTCTGGGGCCAACGTCCTGACTTTC.

This rearrangement joins TRBV13 to TRBJ2-1; 13 positions agree with TRBD2. Germline V gene data show CDR1 as PRHDT and CDR2 as FYEKMQ (reference sequence). This CDR3 is 17 amino acids long. Trimming took 6 bases from V and 0 from J; bases not matched to a gene: 5. The CDR3 DNA sequence: TGTGCCAGCAGAACGGGACTAGCGGGGAGCTCCTACAATGAGCAGTTCTTC. Its protein product is CASRTGLAGSSYNEQFF.